The 14 T cell receptor beta chains below were found in one sample sequenced in a study of shared clonotypes between healthy human individuals. Method: immunoSEQ multiplex PCR; TCRdb's copy keeps in-frame clones and lacks some. The sample holds about 1 million clones, approximately 78% seen once. What was sequenced was memory CD4+ T cells from PBMCs. The sample's subset: CD45RA-negative fraction. All receptors derive from a man younger than 35 in good health. Some clones in this sample may be carry-over from other donors' samples.

As to this clone: Other nucleotide sequences in the sample specify the same CDR3. CDR3 protein: CASSLGGTYEQYF. Here the CDR3 DNA reads TGTGCCAGCAGCTTGGGAGGGACCTACGAGCAGTACTTC. The chain has TRBV11-3 and TRBJ2-7; 7 nucleotides agree with TRBD2. The junction had 1 base not matched to a gene; V was cut back by 3 bases and J by 2 bases. The CDR3 is 13 amino acids. Germline V gives CDR1 SGHNT, CDR2 YENEEA.

A few counts support this clone. The chain employs TRBV5-6 and TRBJ2-1, with 8 bases fitting TRBD2. This CDR3 contains 16 residues. Trimming at V came to 3 bases and at J to 0 bases, leaving 5 bases not matched to a gene. Germline values: CDR1 SGHDT, CDR2 YYEEEE. The CDR3 is CASSSVAGISYNEQFF. For the CDR3, the DNA is TGTGCCAGCAGCTCGGTAGCGGGAATCTCCTACAATGAGCAGTTCTTC.

The rearrangement links TRBV30 to TRBJ2-7; D is unclear. The V gene's germline CDR1 is GTSNPN and CDR2 SVGIG (reference sequence). The CDR3 spans 11 residues. V was trimmed by 5 bases and J by 5 bases, leaving 10 bases between them. The CDR3 here is CAWGSNHEQYF. The CDR3 DNA sequence: TGTGCCTGGGGTTCAAACCACGAGCAGTACTTC.

CDR3 residues: CAISDFGSGSRTNYGYTF. As DNA, the CDR3 is TGTGCCATCAGTGATTTTGGGAGTGGGTCCAGGACTAACTATGGCTACACCTTC. V is TRBV10-3 and J is TRBJ1-2; D uncertain. Trimming left V 3 bases short and J 0 bases short, with 20 bases between. The germline V gene has CDR1 ENHRY and CDR2 SYGVKD. CDR3 length: 18 amino acids.

This chain links TRBV4-1 with TRBJ1-4; D not certain. The germline V gene has CDR1 MGHRA and CDR2 YSYEKL. Trimming took 0 bases from V and 8 from J, leaving 19 bases between them. This CDR3 region has 17 residues. The CDR3 DNA is TGCGCCAGCAGCCAAGATCATGCTGGCTCAGTAGACGAAAAACTGTTTTTT. Residues: CASSQDHAGSVDEKLFF.

This clone has a single count. This specimen includes other DNA sequences encoding the same CDR3. The chain recombines TRBV7-2 with TRBJ2-5; TRBD2 might be the D (6 bases). Germline CDR1 is SGHTA and CDR2 is FQGNSA. V was trimmed by 1 base and J by 2 bases, leaving 11 bases between them. This CDR3 has 15 residues. CDR3: CASSLVRGSQETQYF. In nucleotides, the CDR3 is TGTGCCAGCAGCTTAGTACGGGGGTCGCAAGAGACCCAGTACTTC.

This chain uses TRBV6-6 with TRBJ1-1; unclear D gene. CDR3 length: 14 amino acids. Per the germline V gene, CDR1 is MNHNY and CDR2 is SVGAGI (reference sequence). Trimming removed 0 bases at V and 1 base at J, with 6 bases between. The CDR3 here is CASSYSGENTEAFF. CDR3 nucleotides: TGTGCCAGCAGTTACTCGGGAGAGAACACTGAAGCTTTCTTT.

The V gene is TRBV5-6, the J gene TRBJ1-4, with 11 bases matching TRBD1. This CDR3 has 16 amino acids. Germline CDR1 SGHDT, CDR2 YYEEEE. The junction had 5 bases not matched to a gene; V was cut back by 2 bases and J by 5 bases. CDR3 sequence (DNA): TGTGCCAGCAGCTTAACTGGGGACAGGGGGAATGAAAAACTGTTTTTT. Amino acid sequence: CASSLTGDRGNEKLFF.

This clone was found a few times. The rearrangement uses TRBV28 and TRBJ2-7, with 7 positions matching TRBD1. This CDR3 contains 14 residues. V lost 5 bases and J lost 6; bases outside the gene matches: 10. Germline CDR1 MDHEN, CDR2 SYDVKM. CDR3 bases: TGTGCCAGCAGTCCGACAGGGCTTTGGGGCGAGCAGTACTTC. This gives the protein CASSPTGLWGEQYF.

The chain joins TRBV7-9 to TRBJ1-1, with TRBD1 matching over 7 bases. From germline, CDR1 is SEHNR and CDR2 FQNEAQ (reference sequence). The CDR3 has 17 residues. With 2 bases clipped from V and 0 bases from J, the junction kept 9 bases outside the gene matches. Here the CDR3 reads CASSLRGRTGVNTEAFF. CDR3 nucleotides: TGTGCCAGCAGCTTAAGGGGGCGGACAGGCGTGAACACTGAAGCTTTCTTT.

In the case of this clone: This sample also contains other DNA sequences that code for the same CDR3. This chain links TRBV7-9 with TRBJ2-5, with D perhaps assigned TRBD1 or TRBD2 (5 bases each). The CDR3 has 13 residues. Trimming stripped 1 base from V and 5 bases from J, with 8 bases between. In germline, CDR1 is SEHNR, CDR2 FQNEAQ (reference sequence). The CDR3 spells CASSLGGEETQYF. CDR3 bases: TGTGCCAGCAGCTTAGGAGGGGAGGAGACCCAGTACTTC.

This chain joins TRBV9 and TRBJ2-3; maybe TRBD2 (5 bases). Deletions cut 0 bases from V and 6 bases from J, with 8 bases between. Germline V gene data show CDR1 as SGDLS and CDR2 as YYNGEE. The CDR3 length is 13 residues. The CDR3 nucleotides read TGTGCCAGCAGCGTAGCTGAGGGTGATACGCAGTATTTT. It translates to CASSVAEGDTQYF.

The gene calls are TRBV9 and TRBJ2-1; TRBD2 agrees at 13 bases. This CDR3 region has 16 residues. Germline CDR1 and CDR2: SGDLS and YYNGEE. The trim removed 2 bases at V and 7 bases at J, leaving 6 bases unmatched. For the CDR3, the DNA is TGTGCCAGCAGCGTCCTGGGACTAGCGGGAAGTAATGAGCAGTTCTTC. It translates to CASSVLGLAGSNEQFF.

Worth noting for this clone: Distinct nucleotide sequences in the sample also encode this CDR3. The chain couples TRBV7-6 to TRBJ2-7, with D tentatively TRBD1 (6 bases). The CDR3 contains 14 residues. Germline CDR1 reads SGHVS; CDR2 reads FNYEAQ. V dropped 0 bases and J dropped 4 bases, with 10 bases sitting between them. This chain's CDR3 is CASSLATGSYEQYF. CDR3 nucleotides: TGTGCCAGCAGCTTAGCCACAGGGTCGTACGAGCAGTACTTC.